The rows below give T cell receptor beta chains drawn from one sample of a study of blood T cell repertoires in COVID-19. Sequenced by immunoSEQ multiplex PCR; TCRdb stores in-frame clones only, minus some. The table has approximately 170,000 clones, under 90% seen once. Sequencing was performed on PBMCs or T cells enriched from blood (not recorded which). These receptors were collected from a woman aged 45-65 years who had recovered from COVID-19. Both conserved end residues are part of each CDR3. D genes are given only for firm matches. The size of a clone is reported for some rows only, either as once, few or many, or as a class for expanded clones.

TRBJ1-1 . TRBD1 TRBV4-1 CASSQDSRGDTEAFF TGCGCCAGCAGCCAAGACAGCAGGGGGGACACTGAAGCTTTCTTT
TRBJ2-1 . TRBD2 TRBV10-3 CAISVTSGGAWEQFF TGTGCCATCAGTGTTACTAGCGGGGGGGCCTGGGAGCAGTTCTTC
TRBJ1-1 . . TRBV10-3 CAISESRGYMNTEAFF TGTGCCATCAGTGAGAGTAGGGGTTACATGAACACTGAAGCTTTCTTT
TRBJ2-7 . TRBD2 TRBV18 CASSPDSGGPYEQYF TGTGCCAGCTCACCGGACAGCGGGGGTCCCTACGAGCAGTACTTC
TRBJ2-1 . . TRBV27 CASSSGEYNEQFF TGTGCCAGCAGTTCGGGGGAGTACAATGAGCAGTTCTTC
TRBJ1-2 . TRBD1 TRBV29-1 CSVFRQGGLAYTF TGCAGCGTTTTTCGACAGGGAGGTCTTGCCTACACCTTC
TRBJ1-3 . TRBD1 TRBV7-2 CASSLSGQGVGNTIYF TGTGCCAGCAGCTTATCGGGCCAGGGGGTAGGAAACACCATATATTTT
TRBJ1-1 . . TRBV18 CASSGFEGLNTEAFF TGTGCCAGCTCCGGGTTCGAGGGATTGAACACTGAAGCTTTCTTT
TRBJ2-3 . . TRBV6-5 CASSIADTQYF TGTGCCAGCAGTATAGCAGATACGCAGTATTTT
TRBJ2-1 few . TRBV14 CASSQDPRVDWFF TGTGCCAGCAGCCAAGATCCCAGGGTGGATTGGTTCTTC
TRBJ1-2 . . TRBV6-6 CASSYGDTRGTGYTF TGTGCCAGCAGTTACGGGGACACCAGAGGTACTGGCTACACCTTC
TRBJ2-1 . . TRBV15 CATSTSPLKPDEQFF TGTGCCACCAGCACCTCCCCACTAAAGCCAGATGAGCAGTTCTTC
TRBJ1-5 . TRBD1 TRBV7-2 CASSLTGGPNQPQHF TGTGCCAGCAGCTTGACAGGGGGCCCCAATCAGCCCCAGCATTTT
TRBJ1-4 . . TRBV2 CASSSQGTNEKLFF TGTGCCAGCAGTTCACAGGGAACTAATGAAAAACTGTTTTTT
TRBJ2-2 . . TRBV5-1 CASSFPERPTRDNTGELFF TGCGCCAGCAGCTTCCCGGAGCGACCGACCAGGGATAACACCGGGGAGCTGTTTTTT
TRBJ1-2 few TRBD1 TRBV28 CASSPSGQGHLSYTF TGTGCCAGCAGCCCGTCAGGACAGGGCCACCTTAGCTACACCTTC
TRBJ1-5 . . TRBV28 CASHVSSNQPQHF TGTGCCAGCCATGTCAGTAGCAATCAGCCCCAGCATTTT
TRBJ1-1 . TRBD1 TRBV5-6 CASSPTGADQAFF TGTGCCAGCAGCCCAACAGGGGCGGATCAAGCTTTCTTT
TRBJ1-2 . . TRBV9 CASSEQSYGYTF TGTGCCAGCAGCGAACAGAGCTATGGCTACACCTTC
TRBJ2-7 . . TRBV5-4 CASSQDSYEQYF TGTGCCAGCAGCCAGGACAGTTACGAGCAGTACTTC